These 15 T cell receptor beta chains share one sample of origin, sequenced in a study of blood T cell repertoires in COVID-19. Assay: immunoSEQ multiplex PCR; the TCRdb copy retains only in-frame clones and omits some. The sample yields 250,000 or so clones, roughly nine tenths seen once. Sequencing input: PBMCs or T cells enriched from blood (not recorded which). All receptors derive from a human donor in a cohort exposed to, infected with or recovered from COVID-19 (not recorded which). The donor label of this sample is uncertain.

V usage is TRBV3-1 (or the pseudogene TRBV3-2) and J usage is TRBJ2-1; TRBD2 aligns across 12 bases. The CDR3 is 16 residues long. V dropped 4 bases and J dropped 8; count of bases not matched to a gene: 9. The germline CDR1 and CDR2 sequences are LGHDT and YNNKEL (reference sequence). This chain's CDR3 is CASSPLLAGGLDEQFF. CDR3 bases: TGTGCCAGCAGCCCACTCCTAGCGGGGGGGCTCGATGAGCAGTTCTTC.

This chain connects TRBV5-1 to TRBJ2-1; TRBD2 matches 7 bases. J was trimmed by 6 bases and V by 1 base; bases with no gene match: 7. Germline V gene sequence: CDR1 SGHRS, CDR2 YFSETQ. The CDR3 has 15 amino acids. The CDR3 loop reads CASSLPQGGINEQFF. The CDR3 DNA follows: TGCGCCAGCAGCTTGCCGCAGGGAGGGATCAATGAGCAGTTCTTC.

The chain is built from TRBV7-9 and TRBJ1-1; D gene uncertain. The CDR3 covers 12 residues. Germline V lookup: CDR1 SEHNR, CDR2 FQNEAQ (reference sequence). Trimming cost V 1 base and J 9 bases, with 9 bases left between them. The CDR3 spells CASSLDLTQAFF. CDR3 nucleotide sequence: TGTGCCAGCAGCTTAGACCTAACCCAAGCTTTCTTT.

This clone has only one observation. The chain joins TRBV2 to TRBJ1-2; D perhaps matches TRBD1 (5 bases). The V gene lost 7 bases and the J gene lost 0 bases, with 12 bases spanning the gap. CDR1 and CDR2 from the germline V gene are SNHLY and FYNNEI. CDR3 length equals 14 residues. The CDR3 bases are TGTGCCAGCACCTCAACGACAGCTAACTATGGCTACACCTTC. It specifies CASTSTTANYGYTF.

The genes are TRBV18 and TRBJ1-6, with no clear D. V was cut by 3 bases and J by 0 bases, with 3 bases left in between. Germline V gene data show CDR1 as KGHSH and CDR2 as LQKENI. The CDR3 loop spans 14 amino acids. For the CDR3, the DNA is TGTGCCAGCTCACCGAGCTCCTATAATTCACCCCTCCACTTT. Translated, it gives CASSPSSYNSPLHF.

This chain links TRBV2 with TRBJ2-5; 13 bases map to TRBD2. The CDR3 contains 14 residues. The V and J ends lost 6 bases and 10 bases, in that order; junction bases with no gene match: 8. CDR1 SNHLY and CDR2 FYNNEI come from the germline V gene. CDR3 DNA sequence: TGTGCCAGCAGATTGACTAGCGGGGGGACCTTCCAGTACTTC. Its protein product is CASRLTSGGTFQYF.

The chain combines TRBV24-1 with TRBJ2-7; 9 nucleotides line up with TRBD1. Losses at the gene ends were 3 bases for V and 4 bases for J; bases not matched to a gene: 9. This CDR3 contains 16 residues. CDR1 and CDR2 from the germline V gene are KGHDR and SFDVKD. In DNA, the CDR3 is TGTGCCACCAGTGATCGTTTAACAGGGGGCAGATACGAGCAGTACTTC. This translates into CATSDRLTGGRYEQYF.

This clone was detected once. V usage is TRBV6-4 and J usage is TRBJ1-3; no clear D gene. This CDR3 spans 15 amino acids. Germline V gene data show CDR1 as MRHNA and CDR2 as SNTAGT. The V end was cut by 2 bases, the J end by 5 bases, with 13 bases between. CDR3 DNA sequence: TGTGCCAGCAGTGACGAAGCCCCTTTCAGAAACACCATATATTTT. This gives the protein CASSDEAPFRNTIYF.

The V call is TRBV19, the J call TRBJ1-1, with D perhaps TRBD1 (5 bases). From germline, CDR1 is LNHDA and CDR2 SQIVND (reference sequence). The CDR3 extends over 15 amino acids. The ends were cut back, 5 bases at V and 4 bases at J, with 17 bases in the middle. CDR3 DNA: TGTGCCAGTAGTCCCTACTCCAGGGCTTCCACTGAAGCTTTCTTT. Residues: CASSPYSRASTEAFF.

The rearrangement uses TRBV3-1 (or the pseudogene TRBV3-2) and TRBJ2-3, with D perhaps TRBD2 (6 bases). With 0 bases removed from V and 2 bases from J, the gap between germline ends came to 15 bases. This CDR3 region has 17 residues. Germline assignment: CDR1 LGHDT and CDR2 YNNKEL (reference sequence). In DNA, the CDR3 is TGTGCCAGCAGCCAAGATGTGGGGAGCGGGTACACAGATACGCAGTATTTT. Translated: CASSQDVGSGYTDTQYF.

This chain uses TRBV27 with TRBJ2-7; the match to TRBD1 covers 7 bases. The CDR3 is 16 residues long. Trimming at V came to 2 bases and at J to 6 bases, leaving 13 bases not matched to a gene. Germline V gene sequence: CDR1 MNHEY, CDR2 SMNVEV (reference sequence). CDR3 bases: TGTGCCAGCAGTTTAGTAAGGGGGCGACGACTTTTCGAGCAGTACTTC. Protein product: CASSLVRGRRLFEQYF.

This chain connects TRBV5-1 to TRBJ2-3; 9 bases fit TRBD1. V lost 2 bases, J lost 5 bases, and 6 bases stayed unmatched. The CDR3 runs to 15 residues. CDR1 and CDR2 (germline): SGHRS, YFSETQ. The CDR3 reads CASSFSGTGKDTQYF. The DNA for the CDR3 is TGCGCCAGCAGCTTCTCCGGGACAGGGAAAGATACGCAGTATTTT.

The chain is built from TRBV6-2 or TRBV6-3 and TRBJ2-3; possible D gene TRBD1, 6 bases. The CDR3 has 16 amino acids. Germline V lookup: CDR1 MNHEY, CDR2 SVGEGT. Trimming removed 5 bases at V and 2 bases at J, with 17 bases between. This chain's CDR3 is CASSGPGTHSTDTQYF. The CDR3, as DNA: TGTGCCAGCAGTGGGCCAGGGACACATTCCACAGATACGCAGTATTTT.

The V call is TRBV19, the J call TRBJ1-2; 7 nucleotides line up with TRBD1. V dropped 5 bases and J dropped 7; count of bases not matched to a gene: 10. Per germline, CDR1 LNHDA and CDR2 SQIVND (reference sequence). This CDR3 has 14 residues. CDR3: CASSAPQGVGGYTF. In nucleotides, the CDR3 is TGTGCCAGTAGTGCGCCCCAGGGGGTTGGTGGCTACACCTTC.

The V gene is TRBV29-1, the J gene TRBJ2-7; 7 bases align to TRBD1. The V gene end was trimmed by 0 bases and the J gene end by 2 bases; junction bases not matched to a gene: 16. Germline CDR1 SQVTM, CDR2 ANQGSEA. CDR3 length equals 18 residues. The CDR3 loop is CSVEDSGPGTALAYEQYF. CDR3 sequence (DNA): TGCAGCGTTGAAGATTCAGGTCCAGGGACAGCTTTGGCCTACGAGCAGTACTTC.